This note documents a single T cell receptor beta chain sequence. Its antigen remains unknown. This sample stems from a study of lymphopenia after photon versus proton radiotherapy. Findings and caveats of the study: Proton therapy kept repertoires fairly stable, unlike photons, which gained effector/memory cells.

The data were produced by immunoSEQ multiplex PCR, yet TCRdb's version contains in-frame clones alone and is incomplete. The profile covers around 22,000 clones, with approximately 84% appearing a single time and roughly 23% taken by the ten largest. V was cut by 6 bases and J by 2 bases, with 9 bases left in between. The CDR3 is 13 residues long. Germline V gene sequence: CDR1 MNHNS, CDR2 SASEGT. The chain recombines TRBV6-1 with TRBJ2-3, with D perhaps TRBD2 (7 bases). The source material was peripheral blood, sampled from a patient treated with photon-based radiotherapy. This TCR was recovered from a man aged 35-49 years with gastric cancer. The CDR3 nucleotides read TGTGCCAGCAGAGGGGGGGCCACAGATACGCAGTATTTT. It is translated as CASRGGATDTQYF.